This TCR beta chain was captured by sequencing in a study of T cells after yellow fever vaccination. General study findings and limits: Booster samples showed a return of most primary-vaccination clones (roughly 96% CD4, over 70% CD8).

This CDR3 is built from 18 residues. Per the germline V gene, CDR1 is SGHAT and CDR2 is FQNNGV. The ends were cut back, 0 bases at V and 0 bases at J, with 15 bases in the middle. As TCR cDNA was made by 5'RACE template switching, a universal primer site and UMIs were added. In TCRdb, the 5' RACE reads were re-called with MiXCR into one record per CDR3 protein. The table records 500,000 to 650,000 distinct CDR3 sequences, roughly 13% of them present only once. Concerning this clonotype: Its antigen is as yet unknown.

The clonotype was recovered from a man younger than 40 who received the YFV17D yellow fever vaccine. The genes are TRBV11-2 and TRBJ2-1; D not certain. Here the sequenced sample was PBMCs, taken on the day of the yellow fever booster vaccination. The CDR3 region is CASSLEVTVSSSYNEQFF. The CDR3 nucleotides are TGTGCCAGCAGCTTAGAGGTGACGGTTAGTAGCTCCTACAATGAGCAGTTCTTC.